This T cell receptor beta chain was sequenced for a study of CD8 T cells in ankylosing spondylitis. Broader study findings: The study identified a TCR beta motif of about eight highly homologous variants that appeared characteristic of ankylosing spondylitis blood.

This clonotype came up many times. Its specificity is not known. Using its own MiXCR run on the 5' RACE reads, TCRdb lists one record per CDR3 protein. In the table there are approximately 520,000 distinct CDR3 sequences, roughly 5.2% of which are singletons. The germline V and J ends were trimmed by 1 base and 2 bases, with 13 bases remaining between them. Looked up from germline, CDR1 is DFQATT and CDR2 is SNEGSKA (reference sequence). CDR3 length: 15 amino acids. The gene calls are TRBV20-1 and TRBJ2-3; weak D call: TRBD2 (6 bases). Sequences were obtained from blood, either unsorted or a sorted T cell fraction (not recorded which). The sequence was collected from a male donor with ankylosing spondylitis. The CDR3: CSARGISGYTDTQYF. CDR3 bases: TGCAGTGCTAGAGGAATTAGCGGTTACACAGATACGCAGTATTTT.